The text below deals with one T cell receptor beta chain. Its antigen target is currently unknown. Per-base quality was not reported, and no clone a single base away is much larger than it. The source of the sample is a study of identical twins (dated by TCRdb to about 2016). For the study in its entirety: The study deep-sequenced TCR alpha and beta repertoires from monozygotic twins, unrelated adults of various ages and cord blood to test whether fetal clonotypes persist. To rule out contamination, replicate twin experiments were performed at different times with different library preparation protocols. Findings and caveats that apply to the study as a whole: Compared with coincidental sharing between unrelated individuals, out-of-frame TCR alpha sequences shared between twins showed an excess of sequences with low generation probability. In beta out-of-frame sequences, excess twin sharing was weaker, because having fewer shared sequences lowered the signal-to-noise ratio. Because the same donors could not be followed over many years, conclusions were based on cross-sectional statistical analysis. Recombination models systematically underestimated out-of-frame TCR alpha sharing in monozygotic twins but agreed with sharing between unrelated individuals. Abundant cord blood beta clonotypes had fewer insertions, young adult naive repertoires showed a similar but weaker trend, and memory repertoires showed no such trend. Zero-insertion analyses could be partly confounded by invariant T cells such as MAIT and iNKT, although diverse VJ usage argued against such confounding for most clonotypes.

Library prep was done by 5' RACE. Instrument on record: Illumina HiSeq 2000. A universal primer binding site was introduced by template switching, and a unique molecular identifier was present in the final cDNA, enabling accurate counting of TCR cDNA molecules. Specific primers in the conserved constant-segment region were used to synthesize first-strand cDNA for TCR alpha and beta chains. To control for contamination, every cDNA library carried two barcodes: a SMART-Mk sample barcode plus Illumina barcodes. Two successive PCR steps introduced TruSeq adapter sequences along with Illumina sample barcodes. TCR alpha and beta cDNA libraries were sequenced on the Illumina HiSeq platform with custom primers. As for the original processing: Unique molecular identifiers were extracted from raw reads with MiGEC, and CDR3 positions were determined with MiXCR. Recombination models were inferred per individual with the repgenHMM and IGoR tools using an EM algorithm. The analysis of shared clonotypes was done with the tcR package in R, with sharing normalized by the product of cloneset sizes. Out-of-frame nonproductive sequences were analyzed to study raw recombination free of thymic and clonal selection effects. The public reads were reanalyzed by TCRdb: fastp trimming at Q25, MiXCR alignment, in-frame beta chains only. Records with the same CDR3 protein are collapsed into one entry carrying the most frequent genes and DNA. What appears here as the V and J calls and clone size reflects TCRdb's work, not the paper's. The sample table holds nearly 900,000 distinct CDR3 sequences, of which roughly an eighth were seen once. The ten most abundant clones make up 1.5% to 2% of the sample.

Only healthy Caucasian donors were included. Three pairs of female monozygotic twins, all aged 18 to 29 years, were included in the twin cohort. RNA for TCR libraries was isolated from peripheral blood mononuclear cells. Trimming takes 5 bases off V and 0 bases off J; junction bases not matched to a gene: 5. From cysteine to valine, the CDR3 is 15 amino acids long. Only CDR3 DNA remains: 45 bases, in frame from the first base. This sample also appeared in a second study, on yellow fever vaccine responses in identical twins. Drawing on the second study: According to the authors, in identical twins the way T cells responded to vaccination appeared partly convergent and partly personalized. In identical twins, the study followed T cell clones that responded to the vaccine with precision.

This clonotype was sampled from a woman aged 18-30 years in good health. Sequenced sample: PBMCs. This chain joins TRBV12-3 or TRBV12-4 to TRBJ2-7, with 9 central nucleotides matching TRBD1. The encoded CDR3 is CASSRTGDPSYEQYV. The DNA sequence is TGTGCCAGCAGTAGGACAGGGGACCCCTCCTACGAGCAGTACGTC.